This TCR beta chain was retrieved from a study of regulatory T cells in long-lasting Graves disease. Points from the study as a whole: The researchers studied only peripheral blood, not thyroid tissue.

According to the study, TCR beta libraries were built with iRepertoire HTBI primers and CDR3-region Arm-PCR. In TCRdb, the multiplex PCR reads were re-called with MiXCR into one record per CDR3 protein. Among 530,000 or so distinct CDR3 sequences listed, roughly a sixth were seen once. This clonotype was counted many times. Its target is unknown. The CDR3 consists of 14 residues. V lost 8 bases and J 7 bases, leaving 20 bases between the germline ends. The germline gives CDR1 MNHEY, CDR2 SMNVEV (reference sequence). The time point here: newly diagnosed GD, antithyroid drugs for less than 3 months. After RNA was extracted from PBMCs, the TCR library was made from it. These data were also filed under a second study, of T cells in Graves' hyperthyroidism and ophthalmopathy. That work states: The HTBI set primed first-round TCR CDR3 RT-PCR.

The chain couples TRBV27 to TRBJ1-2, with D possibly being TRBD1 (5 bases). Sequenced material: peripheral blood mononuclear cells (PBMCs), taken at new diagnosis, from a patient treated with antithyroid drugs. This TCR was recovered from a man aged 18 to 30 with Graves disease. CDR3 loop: CASSSPGARGGYTF. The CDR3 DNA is TGTGCCAGCTCCTCCCCGGGAGCTAGGGGTGGCTACACCTTC.